The entry below describes one T cell receptor (beta chain). TCRdb reanalysed the 5' RACE reads using MiXCR and keeps one entry per CDR3 protein. The table includes 300,000 to 400,000 distinct CDR3 sequences, roughly an eighth detected once. Germline V gives CDR1 SNHLY, CDR2 FYNNEI. V dropped 7 bases and J dropped 4 bases, with 17 bases sitting between them. CDR3 length: 14 residues. These data come from a study of T-cell memory formation after mild COVID-19. This TCR derives from a young man who had mild COVID-19 (a few samples of this study predate the infection). Cell type and time point are not known. The chain is built from TRBV2 and TRBJ2-7, with D maybe TRBD2 (6 bases). Input material: PBMCs or a T cell subset sorted from them (not recorded which). CDR3 coding DNA: TGTGCCAGCACTCTGGGGGGTGATCAGTACGAGCAGTACTTC. It encodes CASTLGGDQYEQYF.